This TCR beta chain emerged from a study of OX40 agonist ivuxolimab in advanced cancers. The protocol was immunoSEQ multiplex PCR, while the TCRdb copy is restricted to in-frame clones and leaves out a portion. The sample includes approximately 58,000 clones, 70% to 80% of them seen just once. The CDR3 spans 17 residues. From germline, CDR1 is SGHTA and CDR2 FQGTGA. Trimming pared 5 bases from V and 2 bases from J, leaving 18 bases between. The chain carries TRBV7-3 and TRBJ2-2; tentatively, D is TRBD2 (7 bases). This material consisted of CD4+ or CD8+ T cells sorted from blood, taken in a trial of the OX40 agonist ivuxolimab. The source is an adult with an advanced solid tumor such as melanoma, head and neck, liver or kidney cancer. CDR3 residues: CASSPQGGGLNTGELFF. CDR3 coding DNA: TGTGCCAGCAGCCCCCAGGGCGGGGGCCTCAACACCGGGGAGCTGTTTTTT.